This is a list of T cell receptor beta chains from one sample in a study of T cells in Graves' hyperthyroidism and ophthalmopathy. TCRdb re-called the multiplex PCR reads with MiXCR, one entry per CDR3 protein. The sample shows more than 500,000 distinct CDR3 sequences, about 16% of them seen only once. The sequenced sample was blood. These receptors came from a woman under 40 with Graves' ophthalmopathy. The CDR3 runs from the conserved cysteine through the conserved F or W.

len,v_gene,j_gene,CDR3aa
14,TRBV2,TRBJ2-1,CASSENLAGELQFF
14,TRBV18,TRBJ2-5,CASSRDWGQETQYF
13,TRBV7-6,TRBJ2-1,CASSPTGEHEQFF
16,TRBV2,TRBJ2-3,CASSEAGTVYTDTQYF
12,TRBV12-3/TRBV12-4,TRBJ1-1,CASSFPGSEAFF
15,TRBV12-3/TRBV12-4,TRBJ2-7,CASSLLAGGPGEQYF
14,TRBV30,TRBJ2-1,CAWNSGGSYNEQFF
12,TRBV20-1,TRBJ1-4,CSARQGNEKLFF
14,TRBV20-1,TRBJ2-7,CSARSRGETYEQYF
13,TRBV29-1,TRBJ2-6,CSVANSGANVLTF
16,TRBV7-2,TRBJ2-5,CASSLTTGHGLETQYF